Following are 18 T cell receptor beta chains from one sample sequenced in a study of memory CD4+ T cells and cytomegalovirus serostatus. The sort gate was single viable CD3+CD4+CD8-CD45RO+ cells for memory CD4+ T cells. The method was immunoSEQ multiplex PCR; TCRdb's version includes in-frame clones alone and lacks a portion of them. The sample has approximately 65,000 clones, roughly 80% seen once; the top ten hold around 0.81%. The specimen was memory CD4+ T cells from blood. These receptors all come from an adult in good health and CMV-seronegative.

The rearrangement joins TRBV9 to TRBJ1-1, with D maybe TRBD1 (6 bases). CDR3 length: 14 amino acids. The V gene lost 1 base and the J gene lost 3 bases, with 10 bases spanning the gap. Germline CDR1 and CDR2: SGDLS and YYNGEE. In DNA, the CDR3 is TGTGCCAGCAGCGTACAGGCAGGGGACACTGAAGCTTTCTTT. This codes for CASSVQAGDTEAFF.

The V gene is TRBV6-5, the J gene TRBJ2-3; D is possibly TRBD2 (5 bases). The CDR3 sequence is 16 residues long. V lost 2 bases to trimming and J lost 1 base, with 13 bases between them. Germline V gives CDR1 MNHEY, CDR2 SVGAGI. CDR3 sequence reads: CASSYRSGMGTDTQYF. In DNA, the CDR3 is TGTGCCAGCAGTTACAGGTCGGGAATGGGCACAGATACGCAGTATTTT.

CDR3 region: CATSRDITTGETQYF. Written as DNA, the CDR3 is TGTGCCACCAGCAGAGATATCACGACAGGGGAGACCCAGTACTTC. V gene TRBV15 combines with J gene TRBJ2-5, with 7 bases that match TRBD1. Germline assignment: CDR1 LNHNV and CDR2 YYDKDF (reference sequence). The CDR3 runs 15 residues. V lost 0 bases and J lost 5; bases outside the gene matches: 6.

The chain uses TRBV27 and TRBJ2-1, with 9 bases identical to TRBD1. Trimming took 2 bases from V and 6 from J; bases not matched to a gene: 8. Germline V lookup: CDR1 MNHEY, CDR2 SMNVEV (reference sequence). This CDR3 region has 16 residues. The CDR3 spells CASSLGGTGSGNEQFF. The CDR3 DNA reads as TGTGCCAGCAGTTTAGGGGGGACAGGGTCGGGCAATGAGCAGTTCTTC.

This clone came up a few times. The CDR3 reads CASSSLAGGLDNEQFF. CDR3 sequence (DNA): TGTGCCAGCAGTTCTCTAGCGGGGGGGCTCGACAATGAGCAGTTCTTC. The rearrangement joins TRBV7-9 to TRBJ2-1; 12 bases are a match to TRBD2. J was trimmed by 5 bases and V by 6 bases; bases with no gene match: 8. Germline CDR1 reads SEHNR; CDR2 reads FQNEAQ (reference sequence). This CDR3 has 16 residues.

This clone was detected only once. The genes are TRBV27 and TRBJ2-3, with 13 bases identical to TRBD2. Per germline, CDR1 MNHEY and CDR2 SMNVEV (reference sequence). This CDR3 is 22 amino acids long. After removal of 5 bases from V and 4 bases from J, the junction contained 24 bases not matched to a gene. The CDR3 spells CASSRFRSSGLAGELGSDTQYF. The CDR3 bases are TGTGCCAGCAGTCGGTTTCGTTCCAGTGGACTAGCGGGAGAATTAGGGTCAGATACGCAGTATTTT.

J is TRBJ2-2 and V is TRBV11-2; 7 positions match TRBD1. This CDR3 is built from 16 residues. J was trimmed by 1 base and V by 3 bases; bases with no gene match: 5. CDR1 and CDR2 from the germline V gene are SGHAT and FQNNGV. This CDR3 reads CASSFTGALNTGELFF. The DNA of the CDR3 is TGTGCCAGCAGCTTTACAGGGGCTTTGAACACCGGGGAGCTGTTTTTT.

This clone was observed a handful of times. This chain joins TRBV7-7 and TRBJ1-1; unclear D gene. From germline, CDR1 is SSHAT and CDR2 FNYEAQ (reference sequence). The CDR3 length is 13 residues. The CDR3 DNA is TGTGCTATTAGCCAAGACATGAACACTGAAGCTTTCTTT. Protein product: CAISQDMNTEAFF.

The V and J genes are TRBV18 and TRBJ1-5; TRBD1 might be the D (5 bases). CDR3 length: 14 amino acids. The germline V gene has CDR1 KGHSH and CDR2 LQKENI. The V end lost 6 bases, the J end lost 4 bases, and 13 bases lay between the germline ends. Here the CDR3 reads CASSPSGANQPQHF. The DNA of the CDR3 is TGTGCCAGCTCTCCCAGTGGGGCTAATCAGCCCCAGCATTTT.

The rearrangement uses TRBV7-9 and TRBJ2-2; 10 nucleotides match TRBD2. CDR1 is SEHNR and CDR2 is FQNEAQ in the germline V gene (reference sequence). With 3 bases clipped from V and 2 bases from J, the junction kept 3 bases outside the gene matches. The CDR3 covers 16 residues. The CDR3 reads CASSLSGGVNTGELFF. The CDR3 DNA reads TGTGCCAGCAGCTTGAGCGGGGGGGTTAACACCGGGGAGCTGTTTTTT. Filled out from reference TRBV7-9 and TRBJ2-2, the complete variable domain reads DTGVSQNPRHKITKRGQNVTFRCDPISEHNRLYWYRQTLGQGPEFLTYFQNEAQLEKSRLLSDRFSAERPKGSFSTLEIQRTEQGDSAMYLCASSLSGGVNTGELFFGEGSRLTVL.

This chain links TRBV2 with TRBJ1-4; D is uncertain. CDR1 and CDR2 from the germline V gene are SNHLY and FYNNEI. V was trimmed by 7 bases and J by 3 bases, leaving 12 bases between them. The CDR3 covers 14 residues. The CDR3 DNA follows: TGTGCCAGCAAGGACCTGAGGGCTAATGAAAAACTGTTTTTT. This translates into CASKDLRANEKLFF.

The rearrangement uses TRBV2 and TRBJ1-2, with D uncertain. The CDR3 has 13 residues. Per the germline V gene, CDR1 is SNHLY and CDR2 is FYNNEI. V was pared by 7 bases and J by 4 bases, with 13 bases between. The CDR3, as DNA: TGTGCCAGCAATCTGGTGGCAGCCTATGGCTACACCTTC. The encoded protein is CASNLVAAYGYTF. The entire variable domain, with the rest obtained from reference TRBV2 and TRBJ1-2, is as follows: EPEVTQTPSHQVTQMGQEVILRCVPISNHLYFYWYRQILGQKVEFLVSFYNNEISEKSEIFDDQFSVERPDGSNFTLKIRSTKLEDSAMYFCASNLVAAYGYTFGSGTRLTVV.

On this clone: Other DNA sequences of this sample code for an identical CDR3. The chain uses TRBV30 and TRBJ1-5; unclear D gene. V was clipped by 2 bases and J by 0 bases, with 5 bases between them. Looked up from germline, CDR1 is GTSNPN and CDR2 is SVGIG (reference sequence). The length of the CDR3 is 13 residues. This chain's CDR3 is CAWSPDSNQPQHF. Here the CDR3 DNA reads TGTGCCTGGAGTCCTGATAGCAATCAGCCCCAGCATTTT.

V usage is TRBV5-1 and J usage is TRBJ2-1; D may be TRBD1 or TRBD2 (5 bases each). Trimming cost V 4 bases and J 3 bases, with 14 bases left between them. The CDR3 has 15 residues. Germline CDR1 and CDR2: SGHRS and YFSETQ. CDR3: CASSLSGPDYNEQFF. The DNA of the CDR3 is TGCGCCAGCAGCCTCTCGGGGCCAGACTACAATGAGCAGTTCTTC.

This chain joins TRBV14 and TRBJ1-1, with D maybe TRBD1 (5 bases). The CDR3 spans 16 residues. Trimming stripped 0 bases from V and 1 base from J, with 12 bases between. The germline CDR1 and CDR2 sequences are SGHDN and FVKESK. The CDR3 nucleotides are TGTGCCAGCAGCCAAGACAGTGGTACAGGGAACACTGAAGCTTTCTTT. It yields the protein CASSQDSGTGNTEAFF. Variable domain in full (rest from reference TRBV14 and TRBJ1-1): EAGVTQFPSHSVIEKGQTVTLRCDPISGHDNLYWYRRVMGKEIKFLLHFVKESKQDESGMPNNRFLAERTGGTYSTLKVQPAELEDSGVYFCASSQDSGTGNTEAFFGQGTRLTVV.

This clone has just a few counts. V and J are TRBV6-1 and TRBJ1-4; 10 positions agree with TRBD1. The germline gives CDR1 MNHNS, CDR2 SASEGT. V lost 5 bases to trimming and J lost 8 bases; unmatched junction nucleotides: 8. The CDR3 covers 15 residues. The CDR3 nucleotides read TGTGCCAGCAGTTCCCGGGACAGGGGCTTGGAAAAACTGTTTTTT. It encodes CASSSRDRGLEKLFF.

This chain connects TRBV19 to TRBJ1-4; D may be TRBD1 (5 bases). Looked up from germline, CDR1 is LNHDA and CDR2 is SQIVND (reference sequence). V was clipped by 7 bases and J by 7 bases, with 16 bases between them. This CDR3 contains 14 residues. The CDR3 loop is CASKSGLETEKLFF. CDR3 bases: TGTGCCAGTAAATCGGGACTTGAAACTGAAAAACTGTTTTTT.

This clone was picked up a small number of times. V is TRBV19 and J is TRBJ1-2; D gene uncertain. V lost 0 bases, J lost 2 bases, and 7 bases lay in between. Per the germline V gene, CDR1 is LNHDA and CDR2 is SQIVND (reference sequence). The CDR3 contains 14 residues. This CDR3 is CASSIDLRNYGYTF. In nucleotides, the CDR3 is TGTGCCAGTAGTATAGATCTGAGGAACTATGGCTACACCTTC. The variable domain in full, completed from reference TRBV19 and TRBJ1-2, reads DGGITQSPKYLFRKEGQNVTLSCEQNLNHDAMYWYRQDPGQGLRLIYYSQIVNDFQKGDIAEGYSVSREKKESFPLTVTSAQKNPTAFYLCASSIDLRNYGYTFGSGTRLTVV.